Presented here are 19 T cell receptor beta chains from one specimen sequenced in a study of blood T cell repertoires in COVID-19. Method: immunoSEQ multiplex PCR; TCRdb's copy keeps in-frame clones and lacks some. Of 400,000 to 550,000 clones in the sample, about 89% were seen once. Sequences were obtained from peripheral blood. The receptors originated from a woman aged 25 to 45 with acute or convalescent COVID-19.

The rearrangement joins TRBV6-2 or TRBV6-3 to TRBJ1-1; 11 bases are shared with TRBD1. Germline V gives CDR1 MNHEY, CDR2 SVGEGT. Germline trimming cut 6 bases from V and 1 base from J; bases unmatched to any gene: 10. The CDR3 totals 17 residues. The CDR3 region has the DNA TGTGCCAGCAGCCCTACCACGGGACAGGGGGAGAACACTGAAGCTTTCTTT. Amino acids: CASSPTTGQGENTEAFF.

This sequence joins TRBV15 and TRBJ2-3; D might be TRBD2 (5 bases). This CDR3 is 15 amino acids long. Trimming removed 5 bases at V and 1 base at J, with 13 bases between. In germline, CDR1 is LNHNV, CDR2 YYDKDF (reference sequence). CDR3 amino acids: CATSYPAGGTDTQYF. The CDR3 nucleotides read TGTGCCACCAGCTATCCGGCCGGGGGCACAGATACGCAGTATTTT. Using reference TRBV15 and TRBJ2-3 for the parts outside the CDR3, the full variable domain is DAMVIQNPRYQVTQFGKPVTLSCSQTLNHNVMYWYQQKSSQAPKLLFHYYDKDFNNEADTPDNFQSRRPNTSFCFLDIRSPGLGDTAMYLCATSYPAGGTDTQYFGPGTRLTVL.

V is TRBV5-8 and J is TRBJ2-3, with a weak D call TRBD1 (6 bases). The germline V gene has CDR1 SGHTS and CDR2 YDEGEE. This CDR3 is built from 13 residues. Trimming took 5 bases from V and 2 from J, leaving 9 bases between them. The CDR3 nucleotides read TGTGCCAGCAGGGTGGGGGCCACAGATACGCAGTATTTT. Residues: CASRVGATDTQYF.

The rearrangement uses TRBV24-1 and TRBJ2-5, with 10 bases matching TRBD1. The ends lost 10 bases at V and 3 bases at J; junction bases unmatched: 1. Germline CDR1 is KGHDR and CDR2 is SFDVKD. CDR3 length: 12 residues. CDR3 sequence reads: CATGQGKETQYF. The CDR3 region has the DNA TGTGCCACGGGACAGGGGAAAGAGACCCAGTACTTC.

The V gene is TRBV4-1, the J gene TRBJ1-2; 8 bases agree with TRBD1. The CDR3 is 14 residues long. Germline values: CDR1 MGHRA, CDR2 YSYEKL. V dropped 2 bases and J dropped 7; count of bases not matched to a gene: 6. The CDR3: CASSQSLQGGGYTF. In DNA form, the CDR3 reads TGCGCCAGCAGCCAATCTCTACAGGGGGGTGGCTACACCTTC.

The V and J genes are TRBV14 and TRBJ2-7; possible D gene TRBD1, 5 bases. The CDR3 runs to 14 residues. Trimming cost V 4 bases and J 5 bases, with 15 bases left between them. Germline loops: CDR1 SGHDN, CDR2 FVKESK. The CDR3 loop is CASSLTENYHEQYF. The DNA for the CDR3 is TGTGCCAGCAGCCTGACAGAGAATTACCACGAGCAGTACTTC.

The rearrangement links TRBV9 to TRBJ2-7; 10 bases map to TRBD2. Germline CDR1 is SGDLS and CDR2 is YYNGEE. This CDR3 region has 15 residues. Trimming at V came to 4 bases and at J to 0 bases, leaving 4 bases not matched to a gene. CDR3 DNA sequence: TGTGCCAGCAGCCCCCAGCGGGGGGGCTCCTACGAGCAGTACTTC. This gives the protein CASSPQRGGSYEQYF.

This rearrangement joins TRBV28 to TRBJ1-3; possibly TRBD1 for D (5 bases). The CDR3 is 13 residues long. The germline V gene encodes CDR1 MDHEN and CDR2 SYDVKM. The V gene lost 6 bases and the J gene lost 4 bases, with 10 bases spanning the gap. The CDR3 DNA reads as TGTGCCAGCAGCGCAGGGCCAGGAAACACCATATATTTT. Its protein is CASSAGPGNTIYF. The full variable domain, with the rest looked up from reference TRBV28 and TRBJ1-3, is DVKVTQSSRYLVKRTGEKVFLECVQDMDHENMFWYRQDPGLGLRLIYFSYDVKMKEKGDIPEGYSVSREKKERFSLILESASTNQTSMYLCASSAGPGNTIYFGEGSWLTVV.

This clone was counted a few times. The chain links TRBV28 to TRBJ2-7, with TRBD2 as a possible D gene (6 bases). Germline V gene lookup returns CDR1 MDHEN and CDR2 SYDVKM. The CDR3 totals 15 residues. The ends were cut back, 4 bases at V and 2 bases at J, with 15 bases in the middle. As DNA, the CDR3 is TGTGCCAGCAGTTCGGGGAGGTGGGGAGCCTACGAGCAGTACTTC. Amino acids: CASSSGRWGAYEQYF. Drawing the rest from reference TRBV28 and TRBJ2-7, the complete variable domain is DVKVTQSSRYLVKRTGEKVFLECVQDMDHENMFWYRQDPGLGLRLIYFSYDVKMKEKGDIPEGYSVSREKKERFSLILESASTNQTSMYLCASSSGRWGAYEQYFGPGTRLTVT.

This clone was observed a single time. This chain links TRBV7-3 with TRBJ2-1; TRBD2 agrees at 11 bases. Germline V gene sequence: CDR1 SGHTA, CDR2 FQGTGA. The CDR3 length is 16 residues. J was trimmed by 8 bases and V by 2 bases; bases with no gene match: 8. DNA for the CDR3: TGTGCCAGCAGCTTACTACGTAGCGGGGGGGCGGATGAGCAGTTCTTC. Amino acid sequence: CASSLLRSGGADEQFF.

V and J are TRBV24-1 and TRBJ1-2; 10 bases agree with TRBD1. J gave up 6 bases and V 6 bases, and 9 bases lay outside the gene matches. This CDR3 comprises 15 residues. Germline V lookup: CDR1 KGHDR, CDR2 SFDVKD. CDR3 amino acids: CATSKTGGDLNGYTF. CDR3 bases: TGTGCCACCAGTAAGACAGGGGGCGATTTAAATGGCTACACCTTC.

This clone has ten or more counts. The rearrangement links TRBV28 to TRBJ2-4; 8 nucleotides line up with TRBD1. Trimming took 4 bases from V and 8 from J; bases not matched to a gene: 10. CDR3 size: 15 residues. Germline CDR1 and CDR2: MDHEN and SYDVKM. The CDR3: CASSSLRGLPDIQYF. The CDR3 region has the DNA TGTGCCAGCAGTTCGCTCAGGGGGCTCCCGGACATTCAGTACTTC.

V and J are TRBV28 and TRBJ2-7; a weak D match, TRBD1 (5 bases). The CDR3 runs to 16 residues. V was pared by 2 bases and J by 1 base, with 15 bases between. CDR1 is MDHEN and CDR2 is SYDVKM in the germline V gene. The CDR3 nucleotides are TGTGCCAGCAGTTTACCATCCCTCGACAGATCCTACGAGCAGTACTTC. Amino acid sequence: CASSLPSLDRSYEQYF.

This clone was detected once. The chain employs TRBV28 and TRBJ1-3; the match to TRBD1 covers 7 bases. Germline V gives CDR1 MDHEN, CDR2 SYDVKM. The junction had 13 bases not matched to a gene; V was cut back by 5 bases and J by 0 bases. The CDR3 has 18 residues. CDR3 bases: TGTGCCAGCAGTGACTATCCGGGACAGAGCTACTCTGGAAACACCATATATTTT. This gives the protein CASSDYPGQSYSGNTIYF.

V is TRBV5-4 and J is TRBJ2-5; TRBD1 agrees at 7 bases. CDR1 and CDR2 (germline): SGHNT, YYREEE (reference sequence). CDR3 size: 13 residues. Unmatched junction bases numbered 2, after V lost 4 bases and J lost 2 bases. CDR3 residues: CASSEGQQETQYF. In DNA form, the CDR3 reads TGTGCCAGCAGCGAGGGACAGCAAGAGACCCAGTACTTC.

This chain links TRBV9 with TRBJ1-2, with 8 positions matching TRBD1. The CDR3 extends over 13 amino acids. With V trimmed by 4 bases and J by 4 bases, 3 bases remained unmatched. Germline CDR1 and CDR2: SGDLS and YYNGEE. CDR3 DNA: TGTGCCAGCAGCCGACAGGGGAGCTATGGCTACACCTTC. This codes for CASSRQGSYGYTF.

J is TRBJ1-1 and V is TRBV27; D call uncertain. CDR1 MNHEY and CDR2 SMNVEV come from the germline V gene (reference sequence). The CDR3 is 13 residues long. The V and J ends lost 3 bases and 1 base respectively, with 6 bases between them. For the CDR3, the DNA is TGTGCCAGCAGTTTGAGAAGGAACACTGAAGCTTTCTTT. The encoded protein is CASSLRRNTEAFF.

This chain connects TRBV5-1 to TRBJ2-1; TRBD2 might be the D (7 bases). V was trimmed by 4 bases and J by 7 bases, leaving 18 bases between them. In germline, CDR1 is SGHRS, CDR2 YFSETQ. The CDR3 has 15 residues. In DNA form, the CDR3 reads TGCGCCAGCAGCCCCAACGGGGGGCCAAGAAATGAGCAGTTCTTC. Translating it yields CASSPNGGPRNEQFF.

The chain is built from TRBV28 and TRBJ2-3; D is perhaps TRBD1 (7 bases). The length of the CDR3 is 16 residues. V shed 5 bases and J shed 0 bases, with 15 bases lying between them. From germline, CDR1 is MDHEN and CDR2 SYDVKM. The CDR3 bases are TGTGCCAGCAGTACACAGGGGAGGCATAGCACAGATACGCAGTATTTT. Protein sequence: CASSTQGRHSTDTQYF.